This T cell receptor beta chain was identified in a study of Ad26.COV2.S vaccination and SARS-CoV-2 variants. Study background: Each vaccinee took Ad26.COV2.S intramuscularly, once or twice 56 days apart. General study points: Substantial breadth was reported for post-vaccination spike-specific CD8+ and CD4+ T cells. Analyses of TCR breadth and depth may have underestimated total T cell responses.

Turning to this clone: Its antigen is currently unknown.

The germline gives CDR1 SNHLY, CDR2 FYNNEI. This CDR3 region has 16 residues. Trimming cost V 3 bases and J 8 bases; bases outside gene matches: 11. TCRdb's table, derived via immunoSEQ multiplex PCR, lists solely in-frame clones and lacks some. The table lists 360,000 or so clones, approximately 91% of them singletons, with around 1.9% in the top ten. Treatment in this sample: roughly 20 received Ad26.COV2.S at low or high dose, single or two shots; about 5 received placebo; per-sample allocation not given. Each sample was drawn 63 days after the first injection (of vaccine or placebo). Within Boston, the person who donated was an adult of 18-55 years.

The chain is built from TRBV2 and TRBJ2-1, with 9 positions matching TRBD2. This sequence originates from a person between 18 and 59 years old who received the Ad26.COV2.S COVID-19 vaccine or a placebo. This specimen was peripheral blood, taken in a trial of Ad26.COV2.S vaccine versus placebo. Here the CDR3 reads CASSDLTSGPGDEQFF. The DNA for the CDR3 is TGTGCCAGCAGTGACCTAACTAGCGGGCCAGGGGATGAGCAGTTCTTC.